A selection of T cell receptor beta chains follows, all from one sample in a study of early T cells in non-severe SARS-CoV-2 infection. TCRdb re-called the 5' RACE reads with MiXCR, one entry per CDR3 protein. The sample lists about 25,000 distinct CDR3 sequences; about 4% were seen once. Material for sequencing was whole blood. Every receptor here comes from an adult who was a healthcare worker with PCR-confirmed SARS-CoV-2 infection or an uninfected control (not recorded which). Both conserved end residues are part of each CDR3. The D gene is left open where the match is weak. Size tells how often a clone was seen (once, few, many) or the class of an expanded clone, and some rows leave it out.

>TRBV7-2|few|TRBJ2-5|TRBD2
TGTGCCAGCAGCTTTCGGACTAGCGGGAGGGTCGGGCAAGAGACCCAGTACTTC
CASSFRTSGRVGQETQYF
>TRBV12-3/TRBV12-4|many|TRBJ2-1|TRBD2
TGTGCCACGGGGGTAAGCGGGAGTTGGAATGAGCAGTTCTTC
CATGVSGSWNEQFF
>TRBV19|many|TRBJ2-1|TRBD2
TGTGCCAGTAGTATTAGCGGGAGCCGAAACAATGAGCAGTTCTTC
CASSISGSRNNEQFF
>TRBV18|many|TRBJ1-2|NA
TGTGCCAGCTCGGGTATTGGGTATGGCTACACCTTC
CASSGIGYGYTF
>TRBV6-2/TRBV6-3|NA|TRBJ2-1|NA
TGTGTCAGCACCCTACTCAGGGGCCATGAGCAGTTCTTC
CVSTLLRGHEQFF
>TRBV7-8|many|TRBJ1-6|NA
TGTGCCAGCAGCTTAGCGGGGCCTCCACCCCTCCACTTT
CASSLAGPPPLHF
>TRBV5-1|NA|TRBJ2-3|TRBD2
TGCGCCAGCAGCTTGGAGGGTAGCGGGCCTTCTAGCACAGATACGCAGTATTTT
CASSLEGSGPSSTDTQYF
>TRBV20-1|many|TRBJ2-1|NA
TGCAGTGCTAGCGGGACTTCCTCCTACAATGAGCAGTTCTTC
CSASGTSSYNEQFF
>TRBV10-3|many|TRBJ2-2|TRBD2
TGTGCCATCAACGGACTAGCGCACACCGGGGAGCTGTTTTTT
CAINGLAHTGELFF
>TRBV20-1|NA|TRBJ2-1|NA
TGCAGTGCTAGAGTCCGGGGGTCCTACAATGAGCAGTTCTTC
CSARVRGSYNEQFF
>TRBV3-1|many|TRBJ2-7|TRBD1
TGTGCCAGCAGCCCAAGGGACCTCCCAGGGGGCGAGCAGTACTTC
CASSPRDLPGGEQYF
>TRBV7-9|many|TRBJ2-7|NA
TGTGCCAGCAGCTTAGATCTTCGGCAGTACTTC
CASSLDLRQYF
>TRBV7-6|few|TRBJ1-2|NA
TGTGCCAGCAGCACGGGTTCTCCGGACTATGGCTACACCTTC
CASSTGSPDYGYTF
>TRBV6-1|many|TRBJ2-1|NA
TGTGCCAGCAGGTGGGACCGCAATGAGCAGTTCTTC
CASRWDRNEQFF
>TRBV6-1|many|TRBJ1-2|TRBD1
TGTGCCAGCAGTTACACAGGGGCTGACTATGGCTACACCTTC
CASSYTGADYGYTF
>TRBV7-2|many|TRBJ1-4|NA
TGTGCCAGCAGCTCGTCGCTGGATGCTAATGAAAAACTGTTTTTT
CASSSSLDANEKLFF
>TRBV11-2|many|TRBJ2-3|TRBD2
TGTGCCAGCAGCTTGGAACTAGCGACAGATACGCAGTATTTT
CASSLELATDTQYF
>TRBV19|NA|TRBJ2-7|TRBD1
TGTGCCAGTAGTACCAGATCAGGGGGCGGCGAGCAGTACTTC
CASSTRSGGGEQYF
>TRBV6-5|many|TRBJ2-5|TRBD1
TGTGCCAGCAGTTCCGTACTTGGACAGGGTGCAGAGACCCAGTACTTC
CASSSVLGQGAETQYF
>TRBV10-3|many|TRBJ2-2|TRBD1
TGTGCCATCAGGGGGACAGGGAACACCGGGGAGCTGTTTTTT
CAIRGTGNTGELFF
>TRBV11-2|NA|TRBJ2-7|TRBD1
TGTGCCAGCAGCCGTACAGGGGCGAATGGATACGAGCAGTACTTC
CASSRTGANGYEQYF
>TRBV5-4|NA|TRBJ2-2|NA
TGTGTCAGCTGCTTAGAGAGCACCGGGGAGCTGTTTTTT
CVSCLESTGELFF
>TRBV2|many|TRBJ1-2|NA
TGTGCCAGCAGTGGAGTCACCAGGAGCAAGGATAACTATGGCTACACCTTC
CASSGVTRSKDNYGYTF
>TRBV28|many|TRBJ1-2|TRBD1
TGTGCCATCGACAGGGGGCTTGGCTACACCTTC
CAIDRGLGYTF
>TRBV5-1|many|TRBJ2-7|NA
TGCGCCAGCAGCCCGGGGGCTAGCGGACCCTACGAGCAGTACTTC
CASSPGASGPYEQYF
>TRBV12-3/TRBV12-4|NA|TRBJ2-4|NA
TGTGCCAGCAGTTTAGGCGGTATCCAAAACATTCAGTACTTC
CASSLGGIQNIQYF
>TRBV29-1|NA|TRBJ1-1|NA
TGCAGCGTTGATAGATCCACTGAAGCTTTCTTT
CSVDRSTEAFF
>TRBV6-1|NA|TRBJ2-3|TRBD2
TGTGCCAGCAGTGAATTGAGCGGGAGAATCACAGATACGCAGTATTTT
CASSELSGRITDTQYF
>TRBV6-1|many|TRBJ2-7|NA
TGTGCCAGCATGGAAAGGCCCTCCTACGAGCAGTACTTC
CASMERPSYEQYF
>TRBV28|many|TRBJ2-2|TRBD1
TGTGCCAGCAGCCTTTCGAGGGGGCGGTCCGGGGAGCTGTTTTTT
CASSLSRGRSGELFF
>TRBV19|NA|TRBJ2-2|TRBD2
TGTGCCAGTACTAAACTAGCGGGAGACACCGGGGAGCTGTTTTTT
CASTKLAGDTGELFF
>TRBV28|many|TRBJ2-5|TRBD1
TGTGCCAGCACCTCCTTTACAGGGGGCGGAGAGACCCAGTACTTC
CASTSFTGGGETQYF
>TRBV11-1|NA|TRBJ2-5|TRBD2
TGTGCCAGCAGCTTCCCCGGGGGGGGAATAAGGGAAGAGACCCAGTACTTC
CASSFPGGGIREETQYF
>TRBV20-1|many|TRBJ2-3|TRBD2
TGCAGTGCTTGGACTAGCGTTAGCACAGATACGCAGTATTTT
CSAWTSVSTDTQYF
>TRBV27|many|TRBJ2-1|TRBD2
TGTGCCAGCAGCCCTAGCGGAGACGGCGATGAGCAGTTCTTC
CASSPSGDGDEQFF
>TRBV24-1|many|TRBJ1-4|TRBD1
TGTGCCACCAGTGATGTACAGGGGGCTAATGAAAAACTGTTTTTT
CATSDVQGANEKLFF
>TRBV19|NA|TRBJ1-2|TRBD1
TGTGCCAGCCGCGGACAGGCTAGTAGGGGCTACACCTTC
CASRGQASRGYTF
>TRBV6-1|few|TRBJ2-7|NA
TGTGCCAGCCTCCGGGATTGGGGCTCCTACGAGCAGTACTTC
CASLRDWGSYEQYF
>TRBV20-1|many|TRBJ2-2|TRBD1
TGCAGTGCTAGAGACCCCTCGACAGGGGCGAACACCGGGGAGCTGTTTTTT
CSARDPSTGANTGELFF
>TRBV5-4|many|TRBJ2-1|NA
TGTGCCAGCAGCCCCGGGACTCCTAATTACAATGAGCAGTTCTTC
CASSPGTPNYNEQFF
>TRBV6-5|many|TRBJ2-3|NA
TGTGCCAGCAGGAACACGGAGCTCGCAGATACGCAGTATTTT
CASRNTELADTQYF
>TRBV5-1|few|TRBJ2-5|TRBD2
TGCGCCAGCAGCTTGGACGGGAGGGGTCAAGAGACCCAGTACTTC
CASSLDGRGQETQYF
>TRBV27|many|TRBJ2-5|TRBD2
TGTGCCAGCAGTTTGGGGACTAGCGGAACTAAGAGAACCCAGTACTTC
CASSLGTSGTKRTQYF
>TRBV5-8|many|TRBJ1-3|NA
TGTGCCAGCAGCCTCCGGGCCAAATCCTCTGGAAACACCATATATTTT
CASSLRAKSSGNTIYF
>TRBV10-3|many|TRBJ2-7|TRBD2
TGTGCCATCAGTGAGGGGCGGGAGTCTTCCGAGCAGTACTTC
CAISEGRESSEQYF
>TRBV9|many|TRBJ2-7|NA
TGTGCCAGCAGCGCAGGACCCTACGAGCAGTACTTC
CASSAGPYEQYF
>TRBV6-2/TRBV6-3|NA|TRBJ2-3|NA
TGTGCCAGCAGTTACCCCACAGATACGCAGTATTTT
CASSYPTDTQYF
>TRBV7-3|many|TRBJ2-2|TRBD1
TGTGCCAGCAGCTTATCAGGGGGCGGCGGGGAGCTGTTTTTT
CASSLSGGGGELFF
>TRBV29-1|many|TRBJ2-1|TRBD2
TGCAGCGTTGACGGGACTAGCGGGAGGGGCAATGAGCAGTTCTTC
CSVDGTSGRGNEQFF
>TRBV4-3|many|TRBJ2-1|NA
TGCGCCAGCAGCCAAGGGCGCGAGCGGAAAGGCGGCAATGAGCAGTTCTTC
CASSQGRERKGGNEQFF
>TRBV20-1|few|TRBJ2-5|TRBD1
TGCAGTGCTAGAGAGTGGTCTCCGGGACAGGGGGAGACCCAGTACTTC
CSAREWSPGQGETQYF
>TRBV7-9|many|TRBJ1-2|NA
TGTGCCAGCAGCTTAGCCCCAGGGGAGGACTATGGCTACACCTTC
CASSLAPGEDYGYTF
>TRBV15|NA|TRBJ1-1|TRBD1
TGTGCCACCAGCATCTCGACAGGGTCTGGCACTGAAGCTTTCTTT
CATSISTGSGTEAFF
>TRBV28|many|TRBJ2-7|NA
TGTGCCAGCAGTTTAGGAGGTCTAGCGAGGAACGAGCAGTACTTC
CASSLGGLARNEQYF
>TRBV11-3|many|TRBJ2-3|TRBD2
TGTGCCAGCAGCTTAGATCTAACGAGCGGGGGACCAGATACGCAGTATTTT
CASSLDLTSGGPDTQYF
>TRBV20-1|NA|TRBJ2-7|NA
TGCAGTGCGTCCGGGAGATCTCTTGTCGAGCAGTACTTC
CSASGRSLVEQYF